The 27 T cell receptor beta chains presented below share a single source sample, sequenced in a study of shared clonotypes between healthy human individuals. Assay used: immunoSEQ multiplex PCR; TCRdb lists only in-frame clones, some missing. The data show about 1.5 million clones, 98% seen once. Material: naive CD4+ T cells sorted from blood. Specified subset: CD45RA+ positively selected. Receptors originate from a man under 40 in good health.

The genes are TRBV2 and TRBJ2-3; no clear D gene. From germline, CDR1 is SNHLY and CDR2 FYNNEI. Trimming stripped 7 bases from V and 0 bases from J, with 8 bases between. This CDR3 is 13 amino acids long. CDR3 sequence: CASISVSTDTQYF. Written as DNA, the CDR3 is TGTGCCAGCATTTCGGTTAGCACAGATACGCAGTATTTT.

Turning to this clone: This sample also contains other DNA sequences that code for the same CDR3. The chain uses TRBV29-1 and TRBJ1-1; TRBD1 agrees at 9 bases. Germline V lookup: CDR1 SQVTM, CDR2 ANQGSEA. The CDR3 is made up of 12 amino acids. Trimming took 4 bases from V and 3 from J; bases not matched to a gene: 0. CDR3 nucleotide sequence: TGCAGCGTTGGACAGGGGGACACTGAAGCTTTCTTT. It encodes CSVGQGDTEAFF.

The rearrangement uses TRBV5-1 and TRBJ2-3; 11 bases are shared with TRBD2. This CDR3 contains 15 residues. Germline CDR1 reads SGHRS; CDR2 reads YFSETQ. After removal of 6 bases from V and 1 base from J, the junction contained 4 bases not matched to a gene. This CDR3 reads CASNAGLAGTDTQYF. The DNA for the CDR3 is TGCGCCAGCAACGCGGGACTAGCGGGCACAGATACGCAGTATTTT. Complete variable domain (other parts from reference TRBV5-1 and TRBJ2-3): KAGVTQTPRYLIKTRGQQVTLSCSPISGHRSVSWYQQTPGQGLQFLFEYFSETQRNKGNFPGRFSGRQFSNSRSEMNVSTLELGDSALYLCASNAGLAGTDTQYFGPGTRLTVL.

The V and J genes are TRBV9 and TRBJ1-2; TRBD1 might be the D (6 bases). CDR1 SGDLS and CDR2 YYNGEE come from the germline V gene. Trimming stripped 6 bases from V and 2 bases from J, with 17 bases between. The CDR3 sequence is 15 residues long. CDR3 residues: CASNTAGGRNYGYTF. The DNA for the CDR3 is TGTGCCAGCAACACGGCCGGGGGGCGCAACTATGGCTACACCTTC.

This chain uses TRBV10-3 with TRBJ2-2; 10 bases line up with TRBD1. Germline CDR1 and CDR2: ENHRY and SYGVKD. After removal of 4 bases from V and 7 bases from J, the junction contained 9 bases not matched to a gene. The CDR3 has 16 residues. The DNA for the CDR3 is TGTGCCATCAGTGTCGGGACAGGGGTTAGTGGCGGGGAGCTGTTTTTT. Protein: CAISVGTGVSGGELFF.

CDR3 in DNA: TGTGCCAGTACCCCGAGCCCTCGGACAGGGTGGGGCTACACCTTC. Protein sequence: CASTPSPRTGWGYTF. The V gene is TRBV19, the J gene TRBJ1-2, with TRBD1 identical over 8 bases. With 7 bases clipped from V and 8 bases from J, the junction kept 15 bases outside the gene matches. The CDR3 is 15 amino acids. CDR1 LNHDA and CDR2 SQIVND come from the germline V gene (reference sequence).

On this clone: Distinct nucleotide sequences in the sample also encode this CDR3. The V gene is TRBV7-2, the J gene TRBJ2-5; D is ambiguous. The CDR3 spans 13 residues. V lost 2 bases to trimming and J lost 1 base, with 5 bases between them. Germline-derived CDR1 and CDR2 are SGHTA and FQGNSA. For the CDR3, the DNA is TGTGCCAGCAGCTTATCCCCCCAAGAGACCCAGTACTTC. This encodes CASSLSPQETQYF.

This clone has a single count. The chain has TRBV5-1 and TRBJ2-7, with D perhaps being TRBD1 or TRBD2 (5 bases each). V lost 5 bases to trimming and J lost 4 bases, with 22 bases between them. Germline loops: CDR1 SGHRS, CDR2 YFSETQ. The length of the CDR3 is 16 residues. As DNA, the CDR3 is TGCGCCAGCAGTTCTACTCGACTACAGGCTTCGTACGAGCAGTACTTC. Translated, it gives CASSSTRLQASYEQYF.

This chain joins TRBV6-4 and TRBJ1-1, with TRBD1 identical over 7 bases. Germline CDR1 is MRHNA and CDR2 is SNTAGT. The CDR3 consists of 14 residues. V shed 0 bases, J shed 4 bases, and the junction held 2 bases outside the gene matches. The CDR3 DNA is TGTGCCAGCAGTGACTCCTACAGGGGCACTGAAGCTTTCTTT. It is translated as CASSDSYRGTEAFF.

The chain couples TRBV6-1 to TRBJ2-1; 10 bases are a match to TRBD2. CDR3 length: 15 residues. V lost 6 bases and J lost 4; bases outside the gene matches: 6. The germline V gene encodes CDR1 MNHNS and CDR2 SASEGT. The CDR3 sequence is CASRVLAGQYNEQFF. The CDR3 nucleotides are TGTGCCAGCAGGGTACTAGCGGGGCAGTACAATGAGCAGTTCTTC.

For this clone: One end of the junction is discordant with germline, which a read error may explain. V is TRBV5-5 and J is TRBJ1-3, with 8 bases that match TRBD1. Germline-derived CDR1 and CDR2 are SGHKS and YYEKEE (reference sequence). CDR3 length: 13 residues. The CDR3 reads CASSWEQGVPLFF. The CDR3 DNA reads as TGTGCCAGCAGCTGGGAACAGGGGGTCCCATTATTTTTT.

This sequence joins TRBV4-1 and TRBJ2-6; 11 positions agree with TRBD2. The CDR3 loop spans 19 amino acids. Per the germline V gene, CDR1 is MGHRA and CDR2 is YSYEKL. V dropped 1 base and J dropped 1; count of bases not matched to a gene: 6. As DNA, the CDR3 is TGCGCCAGCAGCCAAGTGCCGGGACTAGCGGCTTCTGGGGCCAACGTCCTGACTTTC. Amino acid sequence: CASSQVPGLAASGANVLTF.

The V gene is TRBV6-5, the J gene TRBJ2-3; D may be TRBD1 or TRBD2 (5 bases each). The CDR3 is made up of 16 amino acids. Germline V gives CDR1 MNHEY, CDR2 SVGAGI. Trimming took 1 base from V and 0 from J, leaving 11 bases between them. This CDR3 is CASSYFGTASTDTQYF. The CDR3 DNA reads as TGTGCCAGCAGTTACTTCGGGACCGCTAGCACAGATACGCAGTATTTT.

The chain links TRBV15 to TRBJ2-7, with 7 nucleotides matching TRBD2. CDR3 size: 17 residues. Germline V CDR1 and CDR2: LNHNV, YYDKDF (reference sequence). V lost 1 base to trimming and J lost 3 bases; unmatched junction nucleotides: 12. CDR3 coding DNA: TGTGCCACCAGCAGAGCCATAGGGCGGGAGCATAACTACGAGCAGTACTTC. It is translated as CATSRAIGREHNYEQYF.

The chain links TRBV7-9 to TRBJ1-4, with 8 bases aligning to TRBD1. CDR3 size: 16 residues. Germline V gives CDR1 SEHNR, CDR2 FQNEAQ (reference sequence). The V and J ends lost 5 bases and 4 bases, in that order; junction bases with no gene match: 9. The CDR3 spells CASSRGQGLNNEKLFF. The DNA of the CDR3 is TGTGCCAGCAGCCGCGGACAGGGATTGAATAATGAAAAACTGTTTTTT.

This chain links TRBV30 with TRBJ2-1; TRBD2 matches 9 bases. Germline lookup yields CDR1 GTSNPN and CDR2 SVGIG (reference sequence). The CDR3 is made up of 16 amino acids. Losses at the gene ends were 2 bases for V and 0 bases for J; bases not matched to a gene: 5. The CDR3 DNA is TGTGCCTGGAGTAGATCTAGCGGGATCTCCTACAATGAGCAGTTCTTC. The encoded protein is CAWSRSSGISYNEQFF.

The rearrangement uses TRBV10-3 and TRBJ2-3; no definite D call. Germline-derived CDR1 and CDR2 are ENHRY and SYGVKD. This CDR3 region has 12 residues. V lost 3 bases to trimming and J lost 4 bases, with 5 bases between them. As DNA, the CDR3 is TGTGCCATCAGTGAAATAGCAGATACGCAGTATTTT. Amino acid sequence: CAISEIADTQYF.

On this clone itself: The same CDR3 also results from other DNA sequences found in this sample. The V gene is TRBV5-1, the J gene TRBJ2-1, with D hard to call. In germline, CDR1 is SGHRS, CDR2 YFSETQ. The CDR3 sequence is 11 residues long. V was pared by 1 base and J by 8 bases, with 4 bases between. The CDR3 DNA reads TGCGCCAGCAGCTTGTCGGATGAGCAGTTCTTC. Its translation is CASSLSDEQFF.

This rearrangement joins TRBV28 to TRBJ2-3; 8 positions agree with TRBD2. J lost 0 bases, V lost 2 bases, and 7 bases had no gene match. Germline V CDR1 and CDR2: MDHEN, SYDVKM. This CDR3 has 17 amino acids. The CDR3 loop is CASSLARLARSTDTQYF. CDR3 DNA sequence: TGTGCCAGCAGTTTAGCCCGACTAGCGCGTAGCACAGATACGCAGTATTTT.

This chain joins TRBV5-1 and TRBJ2-3; D perhaps matches TRBD1 (6 bases). The CDR3 is 14 residues long. Trimming left V 0 bases short and J 4 bases short, with 9 bases between. The V gene's germline CDR1 is SGHRS and CDR2 YFSETQ. CDR3 in amino acids: CASSLEQGADTQYF. The CDR3 nucleotides read TGCGCCAGCAGCTTGGAACAGGGCGCAGATACGCAGTATTTT.

The chain links TRBV20-1 to TRBJ2-7; D might be TRBD1 (6 bases). The CDR3 is 11 amino acids. CDR1 and CDR2 from the germline V gene are DFQATT and SNEGSKA (reference sequence). V was clipped by 6 bases and J by 6 bases, with 12 bases between them. This CDR3 reads CSALTGREQYF. DNA for the CDR3: TGCAGTGCGCTTACAGGGCGCGAGCAGTACTTC.

This chain uses TRBV25-1 with TRBJ2-7; D perhaps matches TRBD2 (6 bases). CDR1 is MGHDK and CDR2 is SYGVNS in the germline V gene. Trimming took off 5 bases at V and 0 bases at J, with 11 bases between the two ends. The CDR3 runs to 14 residues. The CDR3 region is CASSSGSFSYEQYF. In nucleotides, the CDR3 is TGTGCCAGCAGTAGCGGGTCCTTCTCCTACGAGCAGTACTTC.

CDR3 nucleotide sequence: TGTGCCAGCAGTGATAATAGCGGACCTGCGCAGTATTTT. Translated: CASSDNSGPAQYF. This rearrangement joins TRBV6-5 to TRBJ2-3; D perhaps matches TRBD2 (6 bases). Germline V CDR1 and CDR2: MNHEY, SVGAGI. The CDR3 consists of 13 residues. V was cut by 5 bases and J by 10 bases, with 16 bases left in between.

The count of this clone is one. This rearrangement joins TRBV28 to TRBJ2-2; TRBD2 is a possible D gene (5 bases). The CDR3 has 15 amino acids. V dropped 6 bases and J dropped 0 bases, with 11 bases sitting between them. Germline lookup yields CDR1 MDHEN and CDR2 SYDVKM. This chain's CDR3 is CASRTWGANTGELFF. The CDR3 nucleotides read TGTGCCAGCAGGACGTGGGGAGCGAACACCGGGGAGCTGTTTTTT.

The genes are TRBV28 and TRBJ2-7; D not resolved. The CDR3 extends over 11 amino acids. The germline gives CDR1 MDHEN, CDR2 SYDVKM. The germline V and J ends were trimmed by 6 bases and 9 bases, with 12 bases remaining between them. The CDR3 nucleotides are TGTGCCAGCAGCACAGTGTCGCGGCAGTACTTC. Encoded protein: CASSTVSRQYF.

This sequence joins TRBV19 and TRBJ2-1; D not certain. CDR3 length: 18 amino acids. CDR1 and CDR2 (germline): LNHDA, SQIVND (reference sequence). Trimming cost V 3 bases and J 9 bases, with 27 bases left between them. CDR3 nucleotide sequence: TGTGCCAGTAGTATTATATTGATCGGCAATGGGCCAGGCATTGAGCAGTTCTTC. Translated, it gives CASSIILIGNGPGIEQFF.

This chain connects TRBV5-6 to TRBJ2-2; no firm D call. Trimming stripped 0 bases from V and 6 bases from J, with 6 bases between. Germline V CDR1 and CDR2: SGHDT, YYEEEE. There are 13 residues in the CDR3. CDR3 DNA: TGTGCCAGCAGCTTGGGAAGCCCCGGGGAGCTGTTTTTT. Translated: CASSLGSPGELFF.